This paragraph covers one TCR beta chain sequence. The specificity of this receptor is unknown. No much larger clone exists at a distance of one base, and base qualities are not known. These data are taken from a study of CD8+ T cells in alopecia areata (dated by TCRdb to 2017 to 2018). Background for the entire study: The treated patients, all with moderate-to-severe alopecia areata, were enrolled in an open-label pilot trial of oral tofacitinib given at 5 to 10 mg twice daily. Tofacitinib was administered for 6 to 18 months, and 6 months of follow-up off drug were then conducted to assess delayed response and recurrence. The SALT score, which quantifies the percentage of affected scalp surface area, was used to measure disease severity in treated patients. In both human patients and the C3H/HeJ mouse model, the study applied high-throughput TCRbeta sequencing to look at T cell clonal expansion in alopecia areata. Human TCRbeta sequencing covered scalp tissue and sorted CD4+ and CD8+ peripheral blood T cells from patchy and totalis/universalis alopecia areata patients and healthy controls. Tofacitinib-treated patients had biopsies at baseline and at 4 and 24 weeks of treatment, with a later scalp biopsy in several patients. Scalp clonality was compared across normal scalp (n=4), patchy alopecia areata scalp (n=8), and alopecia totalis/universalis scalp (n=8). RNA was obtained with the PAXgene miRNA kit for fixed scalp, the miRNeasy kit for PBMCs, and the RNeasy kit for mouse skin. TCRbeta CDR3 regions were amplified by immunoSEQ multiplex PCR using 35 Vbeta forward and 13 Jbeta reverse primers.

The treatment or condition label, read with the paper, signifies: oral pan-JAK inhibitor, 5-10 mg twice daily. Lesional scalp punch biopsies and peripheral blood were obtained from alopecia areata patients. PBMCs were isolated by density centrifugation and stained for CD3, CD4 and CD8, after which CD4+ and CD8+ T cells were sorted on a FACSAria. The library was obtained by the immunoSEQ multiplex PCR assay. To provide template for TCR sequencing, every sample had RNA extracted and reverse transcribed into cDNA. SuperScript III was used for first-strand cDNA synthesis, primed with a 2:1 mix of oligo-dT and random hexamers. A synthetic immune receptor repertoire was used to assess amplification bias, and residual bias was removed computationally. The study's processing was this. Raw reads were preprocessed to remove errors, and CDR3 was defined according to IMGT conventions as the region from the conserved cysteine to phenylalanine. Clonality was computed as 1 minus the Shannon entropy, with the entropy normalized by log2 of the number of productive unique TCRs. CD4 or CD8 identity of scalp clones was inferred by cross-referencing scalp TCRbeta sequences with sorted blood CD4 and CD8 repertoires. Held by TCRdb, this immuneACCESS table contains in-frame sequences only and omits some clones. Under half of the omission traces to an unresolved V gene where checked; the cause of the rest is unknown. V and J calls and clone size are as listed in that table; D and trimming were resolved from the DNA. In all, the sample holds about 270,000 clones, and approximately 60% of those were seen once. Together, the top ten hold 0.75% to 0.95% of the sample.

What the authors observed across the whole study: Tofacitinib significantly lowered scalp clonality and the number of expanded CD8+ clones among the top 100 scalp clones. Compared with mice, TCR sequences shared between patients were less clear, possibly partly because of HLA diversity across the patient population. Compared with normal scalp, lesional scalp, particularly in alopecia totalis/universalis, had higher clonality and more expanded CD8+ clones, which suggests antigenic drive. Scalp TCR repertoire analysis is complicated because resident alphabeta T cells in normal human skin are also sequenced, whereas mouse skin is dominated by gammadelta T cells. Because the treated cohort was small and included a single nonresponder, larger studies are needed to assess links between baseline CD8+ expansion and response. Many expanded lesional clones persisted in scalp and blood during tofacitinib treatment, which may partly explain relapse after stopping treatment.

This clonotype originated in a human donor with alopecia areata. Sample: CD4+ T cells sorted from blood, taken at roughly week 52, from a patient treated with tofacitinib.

The CDR3 loop reads CASSLPGKTQYF. The base sequence is TGTGCCAGCAGCCTACCAGGGAAGACCCAGTACTTC. The chain was built from TRBV5-4 and TRBJ2-5; a tentative D match to TRBD1 spans 5 bases. The CDR1 and CDR2 encoded by the germline V gene (reference sequence) are SGHNT and YYREEE. Trimming costs V 4 bases and J 6 bases, and their ends lie 10 bases apart. There are 12 amino acids in the CDR3, from cysteine to phenylalanine inclusive. Here the CDR3 DNA is all that survives: 36 bases in frame from base 1.